Presented here are 14 T cell receptor beta chains from one specimen sequenced in a study of cytomegalovirus exposure and HLA in healthy donors (dated 2017 in TCRdb). The library was made by the immunoSEQ multiplex PCR assay. The multiplex PCR relied on a mix of 60 forward primers for TCR Vbeta segments and 13 reverse primers for TCR Jbeta segments. TCRdb re-hosts the immuneACCESS table, in-frame sequences only. Its copies lack some clones; in the studies checked, an unresolved V gene accounts for under half of them, and the cause for the rest is not known. A total of some 140,000 clones appear in this sample, roughly three quarters of them only once. The top ten constitute approximately 0.9% of the sample. Sequencing input: PBMCs. These receptors were collected from a man between 18 and 35 years old in good health and CMV-seronegative.

The V gene is TRBV20-1, the J gene TRBJ1-3; D not resolved. Germline assignment: CDR1 DFQATT and CDR2 SNEGSKA (reference sequence). The CDR3 runs to 11 residues. The V end lost 6 bases, the J end lost 7 bases, and 10 bases lay between the germline ends. The CDR3 DNA follows: TGCAGTGCCCCCGGGTTCAACACCATATATTTT. Protein product: CSAPGFNTIYF.

The chain employs TRBV4-2 and TRBJ2-2, with 8 bases fitting TRBD1. After removal of 0 bases from V and 1 base from J, the junction contained 1 base not matched to a gene. Germline V CDR1 and CDR2: LGHNA, YNFKEQ. The CDR3 spans 16 residues. The CDR3 DNA reads TGTGCCAGCAGCCAAGATACAGGGGGGAACACCGGGGAGCTGTTTTTT. Translating gives CASSQDTGGNTGELFF.

This clone came up a few times. The rearrangement uses TRBV9 and TRBJ2-5; D is uncertain. This CDR3 comprises 13 residues. V lost 0 bases and J 6 bases, leaving 9 bases between the germline ends. Germline V gene lookup returns CDR1 SGDLS and CDR2 YYNGEE. For the CDR3, the DNA is TGTGCCAGCAGCGTAGCCAATTCCCAGACCCAGTACTTC. Translated: CASSVANSQTQYF.

The V and J genes are TRBV6-1 and TRBJ2-5; 7 bases agree with TRBD1. V shed 4 bases, J shed 5 bases, and the junction held 4 bases outside the gene matches. This CDR3 contains 13 residues. Germline V gene data show CDR1 as MNHNS and CDR2 as SASEGT. The CDR3 coding sequence is TGTGCCAGCAGTGGACAGGGCGGGGAGACCCAGTACTTC. This gives the protein CASSGQGGETQYF.

V usage is TRBV29-1 and J usage is TRBJ1-2, with 7 bases aligning to TRBD1. CDR1 is SQVTM and CDR2 is ANQGSEA in the germline V gene. The CDR3 runs to 11 residues. The ends lost 6 bases at V and 8 bases at J; junction bases unmatched: 6. The CDR3 coding sequence is TGCAGCGTCGGTTCCAGGGGGGGCTACACCTTC. Amino acid sequence: CSVGSRGGYTF. The whole variable domain, filled in from reference TRBV29-1 and TRBJ1-2, reads SAVISQKPSRDICQRGTSLTIQCQVDSQVTMMFWYRQQPGQSLTLIATANQGSEATYESGFVIDKFPISRPNLTFSTLTVSNMSPEDSSIYLCSVGSRGGYTFGSGTRLTVV.

This clone was detected only a few times. This CDR3 is CASSEQGDTDTQYF. The CDR3, as DNA: TGTGCCAGCAGTGAACAGGGAGACACAGATACGCAGTATTTT. The chain is built from TRBV6-4 and TRBJ2-3; D might be TRBD1 (6 bases). This CDR3 is built from 14 residues. The germline V gene has CDR1 MRHNA and CDR2 SNTAGT. V lost 3 bases and J lost 2, with 9 bases in between.

The CDR3 loop is CASSRRQGSGYTF. The CDR3 nucleotides are TGCGCCAGCAGCCGGAGACAGGGTAGTGGCTACACCTTC. This chain joins TRBV4-3 and TRBJ1-2; TRBD1 matches at 7 bases. Germline CDR1 and CDR2: LGHNA and YSLEER. CDR3 length: 13 residues. V dropped 4 bases and J dropped 7; count of bases not matched to a gene: 6.

This chain links TRBV7-8 with TRBJ1-1, with D possibly matching TRBD1 (6 bases). With 5 bases removed from V and 0 bases from J, the gap between germline ends came to 19 bases. Germline lookup yields CDR1 SGHVS and CDR2 FQNEAQ. The CDR3 length is 17 residues. The CDR3 DNA is TGTGCCAGCAGCCCAGATACAGGGATATCGTTGAACACTGAAGCTTTCTTT. It encodes CASSPDTGISLNTEAFF.

The chain has TRBV5-6 and TRBJ1-3; perhaps TRBD1 as D (5 bases). The CDR3 sequence is 14 residues long. Germline CDR1 SGHDT, CDR2 YYEEEE. V gave up 4 bases and J gave up 0 bases, with 8 bases separating them. Here the CDR3 reads CASSVDNSGNTIYF. The CDR3 DNA sequence: TGTGCCAGCAGCGTGGACAACTCTGGAAACACCATATATTTT.

The chain recombines TRBV6-5 with TRBJ2-3; tentative D call: TRBD1 (6 bases). The length of the CDR3 is 14 residues. Germline loops: CDR1 MNHEY, CDR2 SVGAGI. V dropped 3 bases and J dropped 10 bases, with 17 bases sitting between them. The CDR3 DNA sequence: TGTGCCAGCAGTTATACAGGGTGGTTTGATGCGCAGTATTTT. It specifies CASSYTGWFDAQYF.

The CDR3 region is CASSLDPSGHYYEQYF. In DNA form, the CDR3 reads TGTGCCAGCAGCTTAGATCCTAGCGGACATTACTACGAGCAGTACTTC. This chain connects TRBV11-2 to TRBJ2-7; 7 positions match TRBD2. V dropped 0 bases and J dropped 3; count of bases not matched to a gene: 8. The CDR3 covers 16 residues. From germline, CDR1 is SGHAT and CDR2 FQNNGV. Full variable domain (remainder filled in from reference TRBV11-2 and TRBJ2-7): EAGVAQSPRYKIIEKRQSVAFWCNPISGHATLYWYQQILGQGPKLLIQFQNNGVVDDSQLPKDRFSAERLKGVDSTLKIQPAKLEDSAVYLCASSLDPSGHYYEQYFGPGTRLTVT.

The chain joins TRBV7-9 to TRBJ2-2; 9 nucleotides align to TRBD2. The V gene end was trimmed by 4 bases and the J gene end by 4 bases; junction bases not matched to a gene: 4. CDR1 SEHNR and CDR2 FQNEAQ come from the germline V gene (reference sequence). The CDR3 contains 15 residues. In DNA form, the CDR3 reads TGTGCCAGCAGCTCGGGACTAGCAGGCACCGGGGAGCTGTTTTTT. This encodes CASSSGLAGTGELFF. Complete variable domain (other parts from reference TRBV7-9 and TRBJ2-2): DTGVSQNPRHKITKRGQNVTFRCDPISEHNRLYWYRQTLGQGPEFLTYFQNEAQLEKSRLLSDRFSAERPKGSFSTLEIQRTEQGDSAMYLCASSSGLAGTGELFFGEGSRLTVL.

The chain links TRBV7-3 to TRBJ2-1; perhaps TRBD2 as D (6 bases). Between the trimmed V and J ends, which lost 5 bases and 9 bases, there was a span of 14 bases. The CDR3 consists of 13 residues. In germline, CDR1 is SGHTA, CDR2 FQGTGA. The CDR3 is CASSPGLASEQFF. CDR3 coding DNA: TGTGCCAGCAGCCCGGGGCTAGCGTCTGAGCAGTTCTTC.

The chain couples TRBV4-3 to TRBJ1-2; 11 nucleotides align to TRBD1. The trim removed 4 bases at V and 7 bases at J, leaving 2 bases unmatched. Germline loops: CDR1 LGHNA, CDR2 YSLEER. The CDR3 covers 13 residues. CDR3 in amino acids: CASSRGQGAGYTF. DNA of the CDR3: TGCGCCAGCAGCCGCGGACAGGGGGCTGGCTACACCTTC.